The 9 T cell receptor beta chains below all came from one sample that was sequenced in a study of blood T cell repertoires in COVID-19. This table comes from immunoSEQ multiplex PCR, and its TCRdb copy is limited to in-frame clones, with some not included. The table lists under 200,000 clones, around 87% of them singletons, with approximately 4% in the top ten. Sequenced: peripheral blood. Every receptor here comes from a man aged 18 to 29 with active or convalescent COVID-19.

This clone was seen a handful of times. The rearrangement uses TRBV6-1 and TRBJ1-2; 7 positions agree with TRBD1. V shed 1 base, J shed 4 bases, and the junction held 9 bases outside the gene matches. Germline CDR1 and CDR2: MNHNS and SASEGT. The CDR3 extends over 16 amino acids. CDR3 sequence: CASSEVVGTASYGYTF. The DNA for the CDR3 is TGTGCCAGCAGTGAAGTGGTCGGGACAGCTTCCTATGGCTACACCTTC.

The CDR3 DNA follows: TGTGCCAGCTCCCAAGGGGACAGGGGGAGCAATCAGCCCCAGCATTTT. It yields the protein CASSQGDRGSNQPQHF. The J gene is TRBJ1-5, the V gene TRBV18; TRBD1 agrees at 11 bases. The CDR3 is 16 residues long. The germline V gene encodes CDR1 KGHSH and CDR2 LQKENI. The J segment lost 1 base and the V segment lost 6 bases, leaving 5 bases of the junction unmatched.

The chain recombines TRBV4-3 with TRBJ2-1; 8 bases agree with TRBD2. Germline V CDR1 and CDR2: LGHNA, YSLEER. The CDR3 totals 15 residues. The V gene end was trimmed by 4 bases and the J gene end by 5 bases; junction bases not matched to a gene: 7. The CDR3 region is CASSRRFSGDNEQFF. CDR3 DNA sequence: TGCGCCAGCAGCCGACGGTTTAGCGGGGACAATGAGCAGTTCTTC.

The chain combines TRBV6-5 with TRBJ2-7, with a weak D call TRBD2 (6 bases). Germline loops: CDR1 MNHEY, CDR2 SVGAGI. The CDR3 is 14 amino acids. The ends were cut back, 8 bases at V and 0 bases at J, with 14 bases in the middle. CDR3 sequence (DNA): TGTGCCAGCGGTCGGGAGAGGAGCTCCTACGAGCAGTACGTC. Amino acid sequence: CASGRERSSYEQYV.

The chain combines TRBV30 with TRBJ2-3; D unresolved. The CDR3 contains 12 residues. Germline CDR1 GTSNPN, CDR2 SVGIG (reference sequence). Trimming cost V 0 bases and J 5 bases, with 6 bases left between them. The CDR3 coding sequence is TGTGCCTGGAGTGTCCCGGGAGATACGCAGTATTTT. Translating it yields CAWSVPGDTQYF.

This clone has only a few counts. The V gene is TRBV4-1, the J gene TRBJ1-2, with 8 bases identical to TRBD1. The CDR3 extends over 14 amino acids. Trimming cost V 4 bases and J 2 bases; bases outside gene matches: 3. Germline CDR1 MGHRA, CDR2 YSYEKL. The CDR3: CASSPGQGNYGYTF. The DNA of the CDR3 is TGCGCCAGCAGCCCTGGACAGGGAAACTATGGCTACACCTTC.

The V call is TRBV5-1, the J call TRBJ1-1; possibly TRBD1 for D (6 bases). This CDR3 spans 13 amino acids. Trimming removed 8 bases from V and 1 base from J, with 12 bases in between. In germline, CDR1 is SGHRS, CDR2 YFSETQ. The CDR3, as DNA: TGCGCCAGTTACAGGGAAGGGAACACTGAAGCTTTCTTT. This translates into CASYREGNTEAFF.

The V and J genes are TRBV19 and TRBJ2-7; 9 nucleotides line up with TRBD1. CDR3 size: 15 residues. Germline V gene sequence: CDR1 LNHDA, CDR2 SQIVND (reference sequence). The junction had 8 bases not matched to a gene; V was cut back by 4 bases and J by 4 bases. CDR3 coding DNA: TGTGCCAGTAGTACTGGGACAGGGAATTCGTACGAGCAGTACGTC. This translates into CASSTGTGNSYEQYV.

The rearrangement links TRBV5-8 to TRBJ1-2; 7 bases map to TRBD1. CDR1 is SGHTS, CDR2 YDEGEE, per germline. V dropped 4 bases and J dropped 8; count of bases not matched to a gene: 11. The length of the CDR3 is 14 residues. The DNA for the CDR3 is TGTGCCAGCAGCACGGGGACAGTTCCGGGCGGCTACACCTTC. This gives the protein CASSTGTVPGGYTF.